The clone carrying this T cell receptor beta chain was observed a few times. Its specificity is not known. V gave up 6 bases and J gave up 2 bases, with 11 bases separating them. CDR3 length: 14 residues. Employing constant-segment primers, 5'RACE generated TCR alpha and TCR beta cDNA libraries bearing sample barcodes and UMIs. TCRdb re-analysed the 5' RACE reads in MiXCR, keeping a single row per CDR3 protein. The table includes fewer than 400,000 distinct CDR3 sequences, around 13% detected once. This record belongs to a study of T-cell memory formation after mild COVID-19. Broader study findings: Mostly located in CM and EM were contracting CD4+ clones, with contracting CD8+ clones located in EMRA. Nothing showed for sure that second-wave clones peaking on day 37 were SARS-CoV-2 specific.

Material for sequencing was PBMCs or a T cell subset sorted from them (not recorded which). The chain carries TRBV12-3 or TRBV12-4 and TRBJ1-5; the D gene is possibly TRBD1 (5 bases). The TCR comes from a man aged 18 to 35 who had mild COVID-19 (a few samples of this study predate the infection). Cell type and time point are not known. This CDR3 reads CASRIQDGNQPQHF. The CDR3 DNA is TGTGCCAGCAGGATACAGGACGGCAATCAGCCCCAGCATTTT.